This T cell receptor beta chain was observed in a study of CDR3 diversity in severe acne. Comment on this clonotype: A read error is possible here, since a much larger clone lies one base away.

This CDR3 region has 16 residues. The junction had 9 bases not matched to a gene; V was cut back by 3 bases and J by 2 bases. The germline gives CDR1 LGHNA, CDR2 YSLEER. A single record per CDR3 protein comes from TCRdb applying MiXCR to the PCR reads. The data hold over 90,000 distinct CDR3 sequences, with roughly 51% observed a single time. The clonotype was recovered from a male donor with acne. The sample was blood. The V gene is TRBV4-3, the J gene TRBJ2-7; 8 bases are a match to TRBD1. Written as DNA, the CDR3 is TGCGCCAGCAGCCATTACCTCGGACAGGGTCCCTACGAGCAGTACTTC. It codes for CASSHYLGQGPYEQYF.